The 14 T cell receptor beta chains in this list originate from one sample, sequenced in a study of OX40 agonist ivuxolimab in advanced cancers. Clones were sequenced by immunoSEQ multiplex PCR, and TCRdb holds only the in-frame ones, with some missing. The table has roughly 70,000 clones, 75% to 90% seen once; the top ten hold 0.4% to 0.65%. The sample here was CD4+ or CD8+ T cells sorted from blood, taken in a trial of the OX40 agonist ivuxolimab. These receptors all stem from an adult with an advanced solid tumor such as melanoma, head and neck, liver or kidney cancer.

A remark on this clone: This same CDR3 is encoded by further DNA sequences in the sample. The V gene is TRBV30, the J gene TRBJ2-1; 7 bases are a match to TRBD1. CDR1 GTSNPN and CDR2 SVGIG come from the germline V gene (reference sequence). CDR3 length equals 11 residues. V shed 0 bases and J 10 bases; nucleotides not matched to a gene: 0. CDR3 region: CAWSVGGEQFF. The CDR3 nucleotides are TGTGCCTGGAGTGTAGGGGGCGAGCAGTTCTTC. The full variable domain, in which reference TRBV30 and TRBJ2-1 provide the parts outside the CDR3, is SQTIHQWPATLVQPVGSPLSLECTVEGTSNPNLYWYRQAAGRGLQLLFYSVGIGQISSEVPQNLSASRPQDRQFILSSKKLLLSDSGFYLCAWSVGGEQFFGPGTRLTVL.

V is TRBV6-5 and J is TRBJ2-5; no definite D call. CDR3 length: 13 amino acids. Germline V gene sequence: CDR1 MNHEY, CDR2 SVGAGI. V dropped 2 bases and J dropped 2 bases, with 6 bases sitting between them. The CDR3 loop reads CASSYVSQETQYF. Written as DNA, the CDR3 is TGTGCCAGCAGTTACGTCAGTCAAGAGACCCAGTACTTC.

The rearrangement joins TRBV2 to TRBJ1-5; 11 positions match TRBD1. Germline V gene lookup returns CDR1 SNHLY and CDR2 FYNNEI. Unmatched junction bases numbered 11, after V lost 5 bases and J lost 5 bases. The CDR3 sequence is 17 residues long. The CDR3 nucleotides read TGTGCCAGCAGTACGGCAATCGGACAGGGGGCATATCAGCCCCAGCATTTT. Its translation is CASSTAIGQGAYQPQHF.

The genes are TRBV6-1 and TRBJ2-1, with 9 bases that match TRBD1. The CDR3 has 18 residues. Germline assignment: CDR1 MNHNS and CDR2 SASEGT. The V and J ends lost 0 bases and 5 bases, in that order; junction bases with no gene match: 11. In DNA form, the CDR3 reads TGTGCCAGCAGTGAAGCGAGTACCGGGACAGGGATACACAATGAGCAGTTCTTC. It yields the protein CASSEASTGTGIHNEQFF.

The chain joins TRBV5-1 to TRBJ2-1; D may be TRBD1 (7 bases). CDR3 length: 16 residues. With 4 bases removed from V and 0 bases from J, the gap between germline ends came to 14 bases. Looked up from germline, CDR1 is SGHRS and CDR2 is YFSETQ. CDR3 residues: CASSAGQRASYNEQFF. The CDR3 region has the DNA TGCGCCAGCAGCGCGGGACAGAGGGCCTCCTACAATGAGCAGTTCTTC.

The chain carries TRBV11-3 and TRBJ2-1; D unclear. The CDR3 totals 16 residues. Per the germline V gene, CDR1 is SGHNT and CDR2 is YENEEA. V lost 5 bases and J lost 4, with 18 bases in between. CDR3 nucleotides: TGTGCCAGCAGCCTCGGCGGCCGGAGATCGTACAATGAGCAGTTCTTC. This gives the protein CASSLGGRRSYNEQFF.

A few counts support this clone. The V gene is TRBV5-1, the J gene TRBJ1-4; 10 nucleotides agree with TRBD1. Germline V lookup: CDR1 SGHRS, CDR2 YFSETQ. This CDR3 is 16 amino acids long. With 4 bases clipped from V and 4 bases from J, the junction kept 7 bases outside the gene matches. Here the CDR3 reads CASSRDRGDGNEKLFF. CDR3 nucleotides: TGCGCCAGCAGCAGGGACAGGGGTGACGGTAATGAAAAACTGTTTTTT.

This clone was counted a single time. The chain links TRBV9 to TRBJ1-5, with D perhaps TRBD1 (6 bases). CDR1 is SGDLS and CDR2 is YYNGEE in the germline V gene. The CDR3 has 15 amino acids. Trimming shortened V by 3 bases and J by 3 bases, and 13 bases separated the two germline ends. The CDR3 bases are TGTGCCAGCAGCGCCGCACAGGGCCACAATCAGCCCCAGCATTTT. This translates into CASSAAQGHNQPQHF.

The gene calls are TRBV5-8 and TRBJ1-1, with 8 bases fitting TRBD1. Germline loops: CDR1 SGHTS, CDR2 YDEGEE. Losses at the gene ends were 4 bases for V and 0 bases for J; bases not matched to a gene: 2. The length of the CDR3 is 14 residues. Here the CDR3 DNA reads TGTGCCAGCAGCGGGGGACAGGTGAACACTGAAGCTTTCTTT. Protein: CASSGGQVNTEAFF.

The chain is built from TRBV6-1 and TRBJ2-5; possible D gene TRBD1, 6 bases. CDR1 and CDR2 (germline): MNHNS, SASEGT. The germline V and J ends were trimmed by 4 bases and 3 bases, with 9 bases remaining between them. The CDR3 sequence is 13 residues long. The DNA for the CDR3 is TGTGCCAGCAGTGGGACAGACGAAGAGACCCAGTACTTC. It yields the protein CASSGTDEETQYF.

This chain connects TRBV15 to TRBJ1-2, with 9 bases identical to TRBD1. Looked up from germline, CDR1 is LNHNV and CDR2 is YYDKDF (reference sequence). The junction had 9 bases not matched to a gene; V was cut back by 3 bases and J by 7 bases. CDR3 length equals 15 residues. In nucleotides, the CDR3 is TGTGCCACCAGCAGGCCGGGACAGGGACTCTCTGGCTACACCTTC. Amino acid sequence: CATSRPGQGLSGYTF.

This clone has only a few counts. The genes are TRBV6-1 and TRBJ1-3, with D perhaps TRBD1 (6 bases). Trimming shortened V by 2 bases and J by 4 bases, and 9 bases separated the two germline ends. This CDR3 has 14 amino acids. The germline CDR1 and CDR2 sequences are MNHNS and SASEGT. The CDR3 spells CASSETGLGNTIYF. As DNA, the CDR3 is TGTGCCAGCAGTGAAACAGGGCTGGGAAACACCATATATTTT.

The gene calls are TRBV7-3 and TRBJ2-3; 10 positions agree with TRBD2. The V gene end was trimmed by 5 bases and the J gene end by 6 bases; junction bases not matched to a gene: 5. The V gene's germline CDR1 is SGHTA and CDR2 FQGTGA. CDR3 length: 14 amino acids. The CDR3 DNA follows: TGTGCCAGCAGCCCGGGGGGACTAGCGGATACGCAGTATTTT. Protein product: CASSPGGLADTQYF.

V is TRBV5-1 and J is TRBJ2-3; perhaps D is TRBD1 or TRBD2 (5 bases each). In germline, CDR1 is SGHRS, CDR2 YFSETQ. V dropped 2 bases and J dropped 2 bases, with 15 bases sitting between them. This CDR3 contains 16 residues. The DNA of the CDR3 is TGCGCCAGCAGCTTTGAATCGGGTGGGACCACAGATACGCAGTATTTT. Protein: CASSFESGGTTDTQYF. The full variable domain, with the rest looked up from reference TRBV5-1 and TRBJ2-3, is KAGVTQTPRYLIKTRGQQVTLSCSPISGHRSVSWYQQTPGQGLQFLFEYFSETQRNKGNFPGRFSGRQFSNSRSEMNVSTLELGDSALYLCASSFESGGTTDTQYFGPGTRLTVL.